The sequence of this T cell receptor beta chain was determined in a study of blood T cell repertoires in COVID-19. Study-wide context: The United States, Italy and Spain supplied acute and convalescent COVID-19 samples. T cells, B-cell-depleted T cells, or PBMCs supplied cDNA or gDNA.

Data came from immunoSEQ multiplex PCR; TCRdb stores just in-frame clones and leaves some out. This sample has approximately 230,000 clones; roughly nine tenths occur once, and the top ten carry under 4%. The receptor was isolated from a man aged 18 to 29 with active or convalescent COVID-19. Sequencing used peripheral blood.

DNA of the CDR3: TGTGCCAGCAGGGGAGGGGGGGCGGAAGCTTTCTTT. Its protein is CASRGGGAEAFF. V gene TRBV6-4 combines with J gene TRBJ1-1, with a weak D call TRBD1 (6 bases). The V end lost 6 bases, the J end lost 8 bases, and 13 bases lay between the germline ends. The CDR3 has 12 residues. In germline, CDR1 is MRHNA, CDR2 SNTAGT.